This T cell receptor beta chain was found in a study of response to subunit inactivated influenza vaccine. Study-wide findings and caveats: It was suggested by the authors that few new T cells are recruited by each seasonal influenza vaccination.

TCRdb reprocessed the RT-PCR reads via MiXCR and lists one record per CDR3 protein. The table shows 710,000 or so distinct CDR3 sequences, with roughly 14% occurring only once. Deletions cut 6 bases from V and 3 bases from J, with 15 bases between. Germline CDR1 and CDR2: SGHTA and FQGNSA. The CDR3 runs to 14 residues. This clonotype was seen more than once but under ten times. Its target is unknown. The TCR sequence derives from a man aged 50 to 59 who received an inactivated influenza vaccine. This specimen consisted of PBMCs from blood, obtained 11 to 12 days after vaccination. The chain recombines TRBV7-2 with TRBJ2-7; D unresolved. The chain's CDR3 is CASSLGSRNYEQYF. As DNA, the CDR3 is TGTGCCAGCAGTCTAGGGTCCCGAAACTACGAGCAGTACTTC.